These T cell receptor beta chains were read from a single sample in a study of blood T cell repertoires in COVID-19. The repertoire was sequenced with immunoSEQ multiplex PCR; TCRdb's copy has only in-frame clones and lacks some. The sample includes approximately 300,000 clones, around 83% seen only once; the top ten take approximately 1.1%. Material: peripheral blood. Receptor source: a woman between 45 and 65 years old with acute or convalescent COVID-19. CDR3s include the opening cysteine and the closing phenylalanine or tryptophan. The D gene is left open where the match is weak. A row's size may be missing; if present it is once, few, many or a size class.

j_call	d_call	v_call	clone_size	cdr3_aa	cdr3_nt
TRBJ1-1	.	TRBV11-3	.	CASSLDYASRGGGGTEAFF	TGTGCCAGCAGCTTAGATTACGCGTCCCGGGGAGGAGGCGGCACTGAAGCTTTCTTT
TRBJ2-7	.	TRBV4-2	.	CASSPGPSSSYEQYF	TGTGCCAGCAGCCCCGGTCCCTCTAGCTCCTACGAGCAGTACTTC
TRBJ2-5	.	TRBV11-3	.	CASSLRFPQETQYF	TGTGCCAGCAGCTTACGGTTCCCCCAAGAGACCCAGTACTTC
TRBJ1-5	.	TRBV4-1	.	CASSQDIVIRDHQPQHF	TGCGCCAGCAGCCAAGATATTGTTATTCGGGATCATCAGCCCCAGCATTTT
TRBJ2-1	.	TRBV6-6	many	CASSYVLYNEQFF	TGTGCCAGCAGTTATGTCCTCTACAATGAGCAGTTCTTC
TRBJ2-5	.	TRBV7-2	.	CASSPQTGRGETQYF	TGTGCCAGCAGCCCGCAGACAGGGCGGGGAGAGACCCAGTACTTC
TRBJ2-7	TRBD1	TRBV5-4	.	CASSRNLRDRGTYEQYF	TGTGCCAGCAGTCGAAATCTCCGGGACAGGGGGACCTACGAGCAGTACTTC
TRBJ1-1	TRBD1	TRBV5-1	.	CASGTGGRTEAFF	TGCGCCAGCGGCACAGGGGGTAGGACTGAAGCTTTCTTT
TRBJ1-4	TRBD1	TRBV11-2	.	CASSLDGTGGGEKLFF	TGTGCCAGCAGCTTAGATGGGACAGGGGGCGGTGAAAAACTGTTTTTT
TRBJ1-5	TRBD1	TRBV28	once	CASSLIGATGGNQPQHF	TGTGCCAGCAGTTTAATTGGGGCGACAGGGGGAAATCAGCCCCAGCATTTT
TRBJ1-1	.	TRBV27	few	CASSGRGYNTEAFF	TGTGCCAGCAGTGGTAGGGGCTATAACACTGAAGCTTTCTTT
TRBJ2-4	.	TRBV5-4	once	CASSLTVAKNIQYF	TGTGCCAGCAGCTTGACGGTAGCCAAAAACATTCAGTACTTC
TRBJ2-7	TRBD1	TRBV2	once	CASGNLDDRGFYEQYF	TGTGCCAGCGGTAACCTTGATGACAGGGGGTTCTACGAGCAGTACTTC
TRBJ1-6	.	TRBV24-1	.	CATSDTGAYSPLHF	TGTGCCACCAGTGATACAGGCGCGTATTCACCCCTCCACTTT
TRBJ2-7	.	TRBV3-1/TRBV3-2	.	CASSQVSSRDEQYF	TGTGCCAGCAGCCAAGTGTCAAGCCGGGACGAGCAGTACTTC
TRBJ1-4	TRBD1	TRBV5-4	.	CASSTGGIPPGEKLFF	TGTGCCAGCAGCACAGGGGGCATCCCCCCTGGTGAAAAACTGTTTTTT
TRBJ2-5	.	TRBV2	.	CASSEEAAETQYF	TGTGCCAGCAGTGAAGAAGCGGCGGAGACCCAGTACTTC
TRBJ1-2	TRBD1	TRBV6-2/TRBV6-3	.	CASSYGGQFYGYTF	TGTGCCAGCAGTTACGGGGGACAGTTCTATGGCTACACCTTC
TRBJ2-7	TRBD1	TRBV7-2	.	CASSLGRTGTALEQYF	TGTGCCAGCAGCTTGGGACGGACAGGAACGGCGTTGGAGCAGTACTTC
TRBJ1-1	.	TRBV4-3	.	CASSQGRDTEAFF	TGCGCCAGCAGCCAAGGCCGCGACACTGAAGCTTTCTTT
TRBJ2-2	.	TRBV11-3	.	CASSRVDTGELFF	TGTGCCAGCTCGAGGGTTGACACCGGGGAGCTGTTTTTT
TRBJ2-1	.	TRBV7-2	.	CASSLGPNQLQFF	TGTGCCAGCAGCTTAGGCCCCAATCAACTACAGTTCTTC
TRBJ2-7	TRBD1	TRBV10-3	.	CASSWDRGHEQYF	TGTGCCTCATCATGGGACAGGGGACACGAGCAGTACTTC
TRBJ1-6	.	TRBV7-2	few	CASSSTRDSPLHF	TGTGCCAGCAGCTCGACTCGGGATTCACCCCTCCACTTT
TRBJ1-6	TRBD1	TRBV5-4	.	CASSPDRGNSPLHF	TGTGCCAGCAGTCCCGACAGGGGGAATTCACCCCTCCACTTT
TRBJ2-7	.	TRBV30	.	CAWSTLRRAYEQYF	TGTGCCTGGAGTACCCTTCGACGGGCCTACGAGCAGTACTTC
TRBJ2-1	.	TRBV10-3	.	CAISDQGVGSYNEQFF	TGTGCCATCAGTGATCAGGGTGTCGGCTCCTACAATGAGCAGTTCTTC
TRBJ1-6	.	TRBV6-5	.	CASSYLFLRSPLHF	TGTGCCAGCAGTTACCTATTTCTACGTTCACCCCTCCACTTT
TRBJ2-3	.	TRBV24-1	few	CATSEGGTDTQYF	TGTGCCACCAGTGAAGGGGGCACAGATACGCAGTATTTT
TRBJ2-1	.	TRBV2	.	CASSRGGEQFF	TGTGCCAGCTCGAGGGGGGGTGAGCAGTTCTTC
TRBJ1-4	TRBD1	TRBV9	.	CASSPGQGAFYEKLFF	TGTGCCAGCAGCCCCGGACAGGGGGCCTTTTATGAAAAACTGTTTTTT
TRBJ1-4	.	TRBV10-3	.	CAISETAGEKLFF	TGTGCCATCAGTGAGACGGCAGGTGAAAAACTGTTTTTT
TRBJ1-2	TRBD1	TRBV29-1	.	CSVAGTGGAYSRYGYTF	TGCAGCGTCGCCGGGACAGGGGGCGCATACTCCCGCTATGGCTACACCTTC
TRBJ1-1	.	TRBV28	once	CASTPIRVNTEAFF	TGTGCCAGCACCCCGATACGGGTGAACACTGAAGCTTTCTTT
TRBJ2-5	.	TRBV6-5	.	CASSYSLQGQETQYF	TGTGCCAGCAGTTACTCCCTCCAGGGACAAGAGACCCAGTACTTC
TRBJ2-7	.	TRBV24-1	.	CATSDSTSNSYEQYF	TGTGCCACCAGTGATTCCACTAGTAACTCCTACGAGCAGTACTTC
TRBJ1-4	.	TRBV7-6	.	CASSPLVGANEKLFF	TGTGCCAGCAGCCCGTTGGTCGGGGCTAATGAAAAACTGTTTTTT
TRBJ1-1	TRBD1	TRBV9	.	CASSPQDRGNTEAFF	TGTGCCAGCAGCCCGCAAGACAGGGGGAACACTGAAGCTTTCTTT